This T cell receptor (beta chain) comes out of a study of Graves' ophthalmopathy and Graves' hyperthyroidism. Overall study context: Peripheral blood was collected at initial diagnosis, before any treatment.

The CDR3 runs to 15 residues. The V end lost 3 bases, the J end lost 3 bases, and 14 bases lay between the germline ends. The study amplified TCR beta CDR3 regions using RNA transcripts. An initial RT-PCR round employing HTBI primers preceded a second-round multiplex PCR. TCRdb redid the calling of the multiplex PCR reads with MiXCR, one entry per CDR3 protein. The sample consists of roughly 500,000 distinct CDR3 sequences, roughly an eighth of them appearing once. From fresh peripheral blood, 8 to 10 ml in volume, the PBMCs were obtained. This clonotype was detected many times. The clonotype was recovered from a woman aged 25 to 39 with Graves' ophthalmopathy. V is TRBV12-3 or TRBV12-4 and J is TRBJ1-1; D is perhaps TRBD1 (6 bases). Material: blood. The CDR3 spells CASSFGGLGDTEAFF. The CDR3 nucleotides read TGTGCCAGCAGTTTTGGGGGGCTGGGTGACACTGAAGCTTTCTTT.